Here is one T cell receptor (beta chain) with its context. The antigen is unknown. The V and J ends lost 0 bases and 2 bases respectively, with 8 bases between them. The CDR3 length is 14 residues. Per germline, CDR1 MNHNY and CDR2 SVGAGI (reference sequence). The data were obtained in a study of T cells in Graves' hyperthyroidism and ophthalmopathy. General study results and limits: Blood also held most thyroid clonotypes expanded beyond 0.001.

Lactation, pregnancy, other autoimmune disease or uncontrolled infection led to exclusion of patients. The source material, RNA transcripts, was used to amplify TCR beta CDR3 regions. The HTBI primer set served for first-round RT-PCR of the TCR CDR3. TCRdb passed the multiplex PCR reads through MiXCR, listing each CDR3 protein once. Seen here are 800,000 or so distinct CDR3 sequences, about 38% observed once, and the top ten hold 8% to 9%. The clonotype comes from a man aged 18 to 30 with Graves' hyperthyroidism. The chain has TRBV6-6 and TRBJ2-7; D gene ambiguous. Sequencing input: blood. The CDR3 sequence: CASSYSPVAYEQYF. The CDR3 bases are TGTGCCAGCAGTTACTCGCCTGTGGCCTACGAGCAGTACTTC.